The rows below give T cell receptor beta chains drawn from one sample of a study of shared clonotypes between healthy human individuals. Measured with immunoSEQ multiplex PCR; TCRdb has only the in-frame clones, and not every one. The repertoire includes 2 million to 2.5 million clones, 85% to 95% of them detected once, and 0.13% sits in the top ten. Specimen: naive CD4+ T cells sorted from blood. Receptors originate from a young man in good health. Both conserved end residues are part of each CDR3. A D gene is named only where the DNA matches it firmly. Where a row states a size, it is once, few, many or the class of an expanded clone; other rows omit it.

cdr3_nt: TGTGCCAGCAGCACCAAGACAGGGACGGTGACCCAGTACTTC
cdr3_aa: CASSTKTGTVTQYF
j_call: TRBJ2-5
v_call: TRBV13
clone_size: -
d_call: TRBD1

cdr3_nt: TGTGCCAGCAGCTTAAGAGGGGACAATAGCAATCAGCCCCAGCATTTT
cdr3_aa: CASSLRGDNSNQPQHF
j_call: TRBJ1-5
v_call: TRBV7-8
clone_size: -
d_call: -

cdr3_nt: TGTGCCAGCAGACTTAGCGGGGGGGCCGCTACGCAGTATTTT
cdr3_aa: CASRLSGGAATQYF
j_call: TRBJ2-3
v_call: TRBV28
clone_size: -
d_call: TRBD2

cdr3_nt: TGTGCCTGGAAGTCGGGCAGACGACTAGTCTTACAAGAGACCCAGTACTTC
cdr3_aa: CAWKSGRRLVLQETQYF
j_call: TRBJ2-5
v_call: TRBV30
clone_size: once
d_call: -

cdr3_nt: TGTGCCAGTAGTGTCCGCCCCCGGGGCGAGCAGTACTTC
cdr3_aa: CASSVRPRGEQYF
j_call: TRBJ2-7
v_call: TRBV19
clone_size: -
d_call: -

cdr3_nt: TGTGCCAGCGGACAGGACAGGAGTTTCAATCAGCCCCAGCATTTT
cdr3_aa: CASGQDRSFNQPQHF
j_call: TRBJ1-5
v_call: TRBV6-1
clone_size: once
d_call: TRBD1

cdr3_nt: TGTGCCAGCAGCTGGGACAGCAGGCAGCCCCAGCATTTT
cdr3_aa: CASSWDSRQPQHF
j_call: TRBJ1-5
v_call: TRBV7-8
clone_size: -
d_call: TRBD1

cdr3_nt: TGTGCCAGCAGTTCTCCGGGACAGGTCTATAATTCACCCCTCCACTTT
cdr3_aa: CASSSPGQVYNSPLHF
j_call: TRBJ1-6
v_call: TRBV28
clone_size: -
d_call: TRBD1

cdr3_nt: TGTGCCTGCACCGGTTCCTACGAGCAGTACTTC
cdr3_aa: CACTGSYEQYF
j_call: TRBJ2-7
v_call: TRBV30
clone_size: -
d_call: -

cdr3_nt: TGTGCCAGCAGCCTTTCGGGACTAGGGGCCTACGAGCAGTACTTC
cdr3_aa: CASSLSGLGAYEQYF
j_call: TRBJ2-7
v_call: TRBV5-6
clone_size: -
d_call: TRBD2

cdr3_nt: TGCGCCAGCAGTGTAGCGGGGGGGCCTTACGAGCAGTACTTC
cdr3_aa: CASSVAGGPYEQYF
j_call: TRBJ2-7
v_call: TRBV10-2
clone_size: once
d_call: TRBD2

cdr3_nt: TGTGCCAGCAGCGCCACGTACCTAGCAGATGAGCAGTTCTTC
cdr3_aa: CASSATYLADEQFF
j_call: TRBJ2-1
v_call: TRBV7-6
clone_size: -
d_call: -

cdr3_nt: TGTGCCAGCAGTCCTCGGACAGGATTCGTGGGGGAGCAGTACTTC
cdr3_aa: CASSPRTGFVGEQYF
j_call: TRBJ2-7
v_call: TRBV27
clone_size: -
d_call: TRBD1

cdr3_nt: TGTGCCAGCAGCGTAGGACAGGCCAACACCGGGGAGCTGTTTTTT
cdr3_aa: CASSVGQANTGELFF
j_call: TRBJ2-2
v_call: TRBV9
clone_size: -
d_call: -

cdr3_nt: TGTGCCTGGAGCCGGGGATATGGGGCCTCCTACAATGAGCAGTTCTTC
cdr3_aa: CAWSRGYGASYNEQFF
j_call: TRBJ2-1
v_call: TRBV30
clone_size: once
d_call: -

cdr3_nt: TGCGCCAGCAGCCCTACACAGGGGGGGTACGAGCAGTACTTC
cdr3_aa: CASSPTQGGYEQYF
j_call: TRBJ2-7
v_call: TRBV5-1
clone_size: -
d_call: -

cdr3_nt: TGCGCCAGCCAACCGGGACAGGGGTATGGCTACACCTTC
cdr3_aa: CASQPGQGYGYTF
j_call: TRBJ1-2
v_call: TRBV5-1
clone_size: -
d_call: TRBD1

cdr3_nt: TGCGCCAGCAGCCAAGAGAAGGTGGCGGGAGCCTACGAGCAGTACTTC
cdr3_aa: CASSQEKVAGAYEQYF
j_call: TRBJ2-7
v_call: TRBV4-1
clone_size: -
d_call: TRBD2

cdr3_nt: TGTGCCAGCAGCTTAAGCCGGGACTACGAGCAGTACTTC
cdr3_aa: CASSLSRDYEQYF
j_call: TRBJ2-7
v_call: TRBV7-9
clone_size: -
d_call: -

cdr3_nt: TGTGCCAGCATGGGCGGGAGTCTGCATCACGAGCAGTACTTC
cdr3_aa: CASMGGSLHHEQYF
j_call: TRBJ2-7
v_call: TRBV7-2
clone_size: once
d_call: TRBD2

cdr3_nt: TGTGCCAGCAGCGTCCTGTCAGGAAGTGGTAGCGAGCAGTACTTC
cdr3_aa: CASSVLSGSGSEQYF
j_call: TRBJ2-7
v_call: TRBV9
clone_size: -
d_call: -

cdr3_nt: TGCGCCAGCAGCCAAGATGACGGTAACTATGGCTACACCTTC
cdr3_aa: CASSQDDGNYGYTF
j_call: TRBJ1-2
v_call: TRBV4-3
clone_size: -
d_call: -

cdr3_nt: TGCGCCAGCAGTGTTGCCGGTGGCTACGGGCGGGATGAGCAGTTCTTC
cdr3_aa: CASSVAGGYGRDEQFF
j_call: TRBJ2-1
v_call: TRBV10-2
clone_size: -
d_call: -

cdr3_nt: TGTGCCAGCACCAAAGCCGGACAGGTGAACACTGAAGCTTTCTTT
cdr3_aa: CASTKAGQVNTEAFF
j_call: TRBJ1-1
v_call: TRBV11-2
clone_size: -
d_call: TRBD1

cdr3_nt: TGTGCCAGCAGCTTAGACACTGCAGTCTACGAGCAGTACTTC
cdr3_aa: CASSLDTAVYEQYF
j_call: TRBJ2-7
v_call: TRBV7-9
clone_size: -
d_call: -

cdr3_nt: TGCAGCTGGATTTGGTCAGAAAGGGTTTCTGAAGCTTTCTTT
cdr3_aa: CSWIWSERVSEAFF
j_call: TRBJ1-1
v_call: TRBV29-1
clone_size: -
d_call: -

cdr3_nt: TGTGCCAGCTCACCGAACCGGGACAGCTACGAGCAGTACTTC
cdr3_aa: CASSPNRDSYEQYF
j_call: TRBJ2-7
v_call: TRBV18
clone_size: -
d_call: TRBD1

cdr3_nt: TGCGCCAGCAGCCCCGGGTCCTTAGCCAATGAGCAGTTCTTC
cdr3_aa: CASSPGSLANEQFF
j_call: TRBJ2-1
v_call: TRBV5-1
clone_size: -
d_call: -

cdr3_nt: TGTGCCAGTAGTATAGATCGAGGCAAGTTGAGCACTGAAGCTTTCTTT
cdr3_aa: CASSIDRGKLSTEAFF
j_call: TRBJ1-1
v_call: TRBV19
clone_size: -
d_call: -

cdr3_nt: TGCAGCGTTGGGGGTACGGAGACCCAGTACTTC
cdr3_aa: CSVGGTETQYF
j_call: TRBJ2-5
v_call: TRBV29-1
clone_size: once
d_call: -

cdr3_nt: TGTGCCAGCAGTCCCGAAGGTATTGGCTACACCTTC
cdr3_aa: CASSPEGIGYTF
j_call: TRBJ1-2
v_call: TRBV2
clone_size: once
d_call: -

cdr3_nt: TGTGCCAGCAGCTCCCCTGGGCTATCCTCCTACAATGAGCAGTTCTTC
cdr3_aa: CASSSPGLSSYNEQFF
j_call: TRBJ2-1
v_call: TRBV5-4
clone_size: -
d_call: -

cdr3_nt: TGTGCCACCAGCAGGAAGCGCCATGTTTTAGCGGGAGGTACCGATACGCAGTATTTT
cdr3_aa: CATSRKRHVLAGGTDTQYF
j_call: TRBJ2-3
v_call: TRBV15
clone_size: -
d_call: TRBD2

cdr3_nt: TGTGCCAGCAGCCCGACAGGGGGGTATGGCTACACCTTC
cdr3_aa: CASSPTGGYGYTF
j_call: TRBJ1-2
v_call: TRBV7-9
clone_size: few
d_call: TRBD1

cdr3_nt: TGTGCCAGCAGCTTGGTCGCGGGGAATGGCTACACCTTC
cdr3_aa: CASSLVAGNGYTF
j_call: TRBJ1-2
v_call: TRBV5-6
clone_size: once
d_call: -

cdr3_nt: TGTGCCAGCAGCGACTGGGGACAGGGACGCCGCGGGGGCTCACCCCTCCACTTT
cdr3_aa: CASSDWGQGRRGGSPLHF
j_call: TRBJ1-6
v_call: TRBV2
clone_size: -
d_call: TRBD1

cdr3_nt: TGCAGCGTTGCCGAAGGGAGAGGTGGTGAGCAGTTCTTC
cdr3_aa: CSVAEGRGGEQFF
j_call: TRBJ2-1
v_call: TRBV29-1
clone_size: -
d_call: -

cdr3_nt: TGCGCCAGCAGCAGTATTGCTAATGAAAAACTGTTTTTT
cdr3_aa: CASSSIANEKLFF
j_call: TRBJ1-4
v_call: TRBV5-1
clone_size: -
d_call: -

cdr3_nt: TGTGCCATCGGTTTGGGGACTAAGGCAGGTGAGCAGTTCTTC
cdr3_aa: CAIGLGTKAGEQFF
j_call: TRBJ2-1
v_call: TRBV10-3
clone_size: -
d_call: TRBD2

cdr3_nt: TGTGCCTGGAGTGTATCCCTGACTTCACCCCTCCACTTT
cdr3_aa: CAWSVSLTSPLHF
j_call: TRBJ1-6
v_call: TRBV30
clone_size: -
d_call: -

cdr3_nt: TGCGCCAGCAGCCAAGATGGTGGGGTTGCTGAAAAACTGTTTTTT
cdr3_aa: CASSQDGGVAEKLFF
j_call: TRBJ1-4
v_call: TRBV4-1
clone_size: once
d_call: -

cdr3_nt: TGTGCCAGCAGCCAAGGGGTCCCAAGAAGGGACGAGCAGTACTTC
cdr3_aa: CASSQGVPRRDEQYF
j_call: TRBJ2-7
v_call: TRBV14
clone_size: -
d_call: -

cdr3_nt: TGTGCCAGCACCACGGCGCTGCAAGAGACCCAGTACTTC
cdr3_aa: CASTTALQETQYF
j_call: TRBJ2-5
v_call: TRBV5-4
clone_size: -
d_call: -

cdr3_nt: TGTGCCAGCAGCTCCGGGACAGGGGTCTACGAGCAGTACTTC
cdr3_aa: CASSSGTGVYEQYF
j_call: TRBJ2-7
v_call: TRBV13
clone_size: once
d_call: TRBD1

cdr3_nt: TGTGCCAGCAGTCGTACCGCCGGGACAGGGTCCGAGCAGTACTTC
cdr3_aa: CASSRTAGTGSEQYF
j_call: TRBJ2-7
v_call: TRBV27
clone_size: -
d_call: TRBD1

cdr3_nt: TGTGCCAGCGGACGGGGTACCTCCTATAATTCACCCCTCCACTTT
cdr3_aa: CASGRGTSYNSPLHF
j_call: TRBJ1-6
v_call: TRBV5-4
clone_size: -
d_call: -

cdr3_nt: TGTGCCAGTGGGGGCACCGGGGAGCTGTTTTTT
cdr3_aa: CASGGTGELFF
j_call: TRBJ2-2
v_call: TRBV19
clone_size: few
d_call: -

cdr3_nt: TGTGCCAGCAGCCCCCAAGGACAGGGGTATCAGTCGGTTTACACTGAAGCTTTCTTT
cdr3_aa: CASSPQGQGYQSVYTEAFF
j_call: TRBJ1-1
v_call: TRBV7-3
clone_size: -
d_call: TRBD1

cdr3_nt: TGTGCCACCACACAGGGGCCACCAAACTACGAGCAGTACTTC
cdr3_aa: CATTQGPPNYEQYF
j_call: TRBJ2-7
v_call: TRBV28
clone_size: -
d_call: TRBD1

cdr3_nt: TGTGCCAGCAGTTTGGACCACTACGAGCAGTACTTC
cdr3_aa: CASSLDHYEQYF
j_call: TRBJ2-7
v_call: TRBV6-1
clone_size: -
d_call: -

cdr3_nt: TGTGCCAGCAGCTTAACCATCAGAGACTCTGAGACCCAGTACTTC
cdr3_aa: CASSLTIRDSETQYF
j_call: TRBJ2-5
v_call: TRBV7-2
clone_size: -
d_call: -

cdr3_nt: TGTGCCAGCCTACAAGATATTAGCAATCAGCCCCAGCATTTT
cdr3_aa: CASLQDISNQPQHF
j_call: TRBJ1-5
v_call: TRBV2
clone_size: -
d_call: -

cdr3_nt: TGTGCCAGCAGCACAGGGTTAAATCAGCCCCAGCATTTT
cdr3_aa: CASSTGLNQPQHF
j_call: TRBJ1-5
v_call: TRBV7-2
clone_size: -
d_call: -

cdr3_nt: TGTGCCAGCAGCTCTTCCACGGTAGAGACCCAGTACTTC
cdr3_aa: CASSSSTVETQYF
j_call: TRBJ2-5
v_call: TRBV11-2
clone_size: -
d_call: -

cdr3_nt: TGTGCCAGAAGCACGACAGGGAGGGCTTTCTTT
cdr3_aa: CARSTTGRAFF
j_call: TRBJ1-1
v_call: TRBV5-3
clone_size: -
d_call: TRBD1

cdr3_nt: TGTGCCAGCAAGACGACAGAAAATAATTCACCCCTCCACTTT
cdr3_aa: CASKTTENNSPLHF
j_call: TRBJ1-6
v_call: TRBV6-5
clone_size: -
d_call: -

cdr3_nt: TGTGCCAGCAGTACGGACTTCACAGATACGCAGTATTTT
cdr3_aa: CASSTDFTDTQYF
j_call: TRBJ2-3
v_call: TRBV5-4
clone_size: -
d_call: -

cdr3_nt: TGTGCCAGTAGTCCGGGAGGAACTAGACTAGCGGGAGCCTACAATGAGCAGTTCTTC
cdr3_aa: CASSPGGTRLAGAYNEQFF
j_call: TRBJ2-1
v_call: TRBV19
clone_size: -
d_call: TRBD2

cdr3_nt: TGTGCCAGCAGCTCGGGACAGAGCCACGAGCAGTACTTC
cdr3_aa: CASSSGQSHEQYF
j_call: TRBJ2-7
v_call: TRBV5-4
clone_size: few
d_call: TRBD1